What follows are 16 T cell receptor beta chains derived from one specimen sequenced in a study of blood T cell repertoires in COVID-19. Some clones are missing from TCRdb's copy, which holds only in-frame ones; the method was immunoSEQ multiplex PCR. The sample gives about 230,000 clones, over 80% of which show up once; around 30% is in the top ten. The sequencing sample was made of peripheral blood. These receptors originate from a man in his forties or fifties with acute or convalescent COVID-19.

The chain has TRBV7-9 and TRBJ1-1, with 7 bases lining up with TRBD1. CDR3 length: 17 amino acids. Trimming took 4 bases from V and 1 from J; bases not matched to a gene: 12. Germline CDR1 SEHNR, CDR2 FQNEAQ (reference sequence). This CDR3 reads CASSSRGAGASNTEAFF. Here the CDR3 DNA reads TGTGCCAGCAGCTCCAGGGGGGCAGGGGCCTCGAACACTGAAGCTTTCTTT. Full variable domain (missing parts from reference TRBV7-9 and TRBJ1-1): DTGVSQNPRHKITKRGQNVTFRCDPISEHNRLYWYRQTLGQGPEFLTYFQNEAQLEKSRLLSDRFSAERPKGSFSTLEIQRTEQGDSAMYLCASSSRGAGASNTEAFFGQGTRLTVV.

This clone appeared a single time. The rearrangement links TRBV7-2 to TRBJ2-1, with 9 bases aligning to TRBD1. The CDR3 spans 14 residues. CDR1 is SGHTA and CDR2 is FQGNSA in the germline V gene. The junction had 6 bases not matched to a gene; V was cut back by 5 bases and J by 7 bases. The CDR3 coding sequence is TGTGCCAGCAGCGGGACAGGGTCGGCGAATGAGCAGTTCTTC. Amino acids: CASSGTGSANEQFF. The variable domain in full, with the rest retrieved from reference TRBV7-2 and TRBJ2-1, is GAGVSQSPSNKVTEKGKDVELRCDPISGHTALYWYRQSLGQGLEFLIYFQGNSAPDKSGLPSDRFSAERTGGSVSTLTIQRTQQEDSAVYLCASSGTGSANEQFFGPGTRLTVL.

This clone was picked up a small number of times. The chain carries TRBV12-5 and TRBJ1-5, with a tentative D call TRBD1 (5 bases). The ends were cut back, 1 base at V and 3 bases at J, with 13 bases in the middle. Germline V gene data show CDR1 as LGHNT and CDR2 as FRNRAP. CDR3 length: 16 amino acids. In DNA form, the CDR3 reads TGTGCTAGTGGTTTGGAAACAGGCCTTAACAATCAGCCCCAGCATTTT. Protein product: CASGLETGLNNQPQHF.

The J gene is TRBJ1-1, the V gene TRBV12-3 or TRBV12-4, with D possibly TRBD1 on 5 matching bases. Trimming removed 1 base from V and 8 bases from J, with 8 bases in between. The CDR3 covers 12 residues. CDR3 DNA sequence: TGTGCCAGCAGTTTAGAGACAGAAGAAGCTTTCTTT. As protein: CASSLETEEAFF.

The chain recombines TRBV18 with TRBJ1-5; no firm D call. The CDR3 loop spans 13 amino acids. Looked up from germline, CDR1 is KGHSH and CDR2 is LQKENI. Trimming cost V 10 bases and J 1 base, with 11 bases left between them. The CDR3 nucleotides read TGTGCCACCACGGGTCAAAGCAATCAGCCCCAGCATTTT. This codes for CATTGQSNQPQHF.

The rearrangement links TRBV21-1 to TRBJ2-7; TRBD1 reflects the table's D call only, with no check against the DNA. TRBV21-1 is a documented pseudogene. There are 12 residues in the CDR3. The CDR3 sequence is CASSGTGSEQYF. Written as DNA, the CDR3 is TGTGCCAGCTCCGGGACAGGGTCCGAGCAGTACTTC.

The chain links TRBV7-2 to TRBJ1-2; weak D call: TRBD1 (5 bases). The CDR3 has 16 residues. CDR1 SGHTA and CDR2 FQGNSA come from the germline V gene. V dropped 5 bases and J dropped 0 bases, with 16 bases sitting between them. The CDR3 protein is CASSAYDSSTNYGYTF. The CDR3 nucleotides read TGTGCCAGCAGCGCCTACGACAGCTCAACTAACTATGGCTACACCTTC.

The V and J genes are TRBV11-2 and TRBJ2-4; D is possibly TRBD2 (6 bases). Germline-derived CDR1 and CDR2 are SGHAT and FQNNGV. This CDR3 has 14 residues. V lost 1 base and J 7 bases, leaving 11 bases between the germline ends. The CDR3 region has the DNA TGTGCCAGCAGCTTAGCGGGAGTGGTCAACATTCAGTACTTC. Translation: CASSLAGVVNIQYF. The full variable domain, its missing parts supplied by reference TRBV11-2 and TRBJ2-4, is EAGVAQSPRYKIIEKRQSVAFWCNPISGHATLYWYQQILGQGPKLLIQFQNNGVVDDSQLPKDRFSAERLKGVDSTLKIQPAKLEDSAVYLCASSLAGVVNIQYFGAGTRLSVL.

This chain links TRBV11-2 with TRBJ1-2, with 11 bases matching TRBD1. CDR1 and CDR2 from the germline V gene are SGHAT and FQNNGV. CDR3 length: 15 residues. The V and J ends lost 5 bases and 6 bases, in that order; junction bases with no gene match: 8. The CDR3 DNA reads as TGTGCCAGCAGCCCAGCTGGACAGGGGGCTGATGGCTACACCTTC. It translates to CASSPAGQGADGYTF.

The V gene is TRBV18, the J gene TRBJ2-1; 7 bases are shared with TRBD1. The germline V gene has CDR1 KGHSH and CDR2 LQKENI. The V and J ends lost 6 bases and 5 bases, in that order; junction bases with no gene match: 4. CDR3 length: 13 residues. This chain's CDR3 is CASSRDRNNEQFF. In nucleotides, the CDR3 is TGTGCCAGCTCCAGGGACAGAAACAATGAGCAGTTCTTC.

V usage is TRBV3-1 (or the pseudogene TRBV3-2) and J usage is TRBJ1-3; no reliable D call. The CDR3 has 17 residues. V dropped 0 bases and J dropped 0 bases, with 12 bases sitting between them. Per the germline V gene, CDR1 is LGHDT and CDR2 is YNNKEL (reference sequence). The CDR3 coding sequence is TGTGCCAGCAGCCAAGAGAGGCAGTTGGCCTCTGGAAACACCATATATTTT. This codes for CASSQERQLASGNTIYF.

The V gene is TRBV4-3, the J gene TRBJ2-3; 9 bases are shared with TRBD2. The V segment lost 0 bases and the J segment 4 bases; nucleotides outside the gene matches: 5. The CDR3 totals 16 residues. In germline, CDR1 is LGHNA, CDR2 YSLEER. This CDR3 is CASSQDQREDADTQYF. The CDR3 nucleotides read TGCGCCAGCAGCCAAGATCAGCGGGAGGACGCAGATACGCAGTATTTT.

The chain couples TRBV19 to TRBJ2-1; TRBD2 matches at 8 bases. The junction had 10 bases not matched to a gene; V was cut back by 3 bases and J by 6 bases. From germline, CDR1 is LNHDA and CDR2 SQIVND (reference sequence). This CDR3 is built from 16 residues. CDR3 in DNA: TGTGCCAGTAGTATGTGGAGGAGCGGGAGTGGCAATGAGCAGTTCTTC. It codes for CASSMWRSGSGNEQFF.

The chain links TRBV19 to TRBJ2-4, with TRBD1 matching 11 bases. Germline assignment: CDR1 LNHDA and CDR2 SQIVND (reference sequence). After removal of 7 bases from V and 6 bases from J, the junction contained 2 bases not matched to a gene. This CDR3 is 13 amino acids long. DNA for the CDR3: TGTGCCAGTACTGGGACAGGGGGAAACATTCAGTACTTC. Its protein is CASTGTGGNIQYF. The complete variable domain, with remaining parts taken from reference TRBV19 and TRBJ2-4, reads DGGITQSPKYLFRKEGQNVTLSCEQNLNHDAMYWYRQDPGQGLRLIYYSQIVNDFQKGDIAEGYSVSREKKESFPLTVTSAQKNPTAFYLCASTGTGGNIQYFGAGTRLSVL.

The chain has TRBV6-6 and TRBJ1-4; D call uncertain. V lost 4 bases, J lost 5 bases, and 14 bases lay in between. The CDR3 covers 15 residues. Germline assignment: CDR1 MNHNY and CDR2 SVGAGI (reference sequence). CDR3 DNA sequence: TGTGCCAGCAGTTCCCCCCGGGGTAGAAATGAAAAACTGTTTTTT. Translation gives CASSSPRGRNEKLFF.

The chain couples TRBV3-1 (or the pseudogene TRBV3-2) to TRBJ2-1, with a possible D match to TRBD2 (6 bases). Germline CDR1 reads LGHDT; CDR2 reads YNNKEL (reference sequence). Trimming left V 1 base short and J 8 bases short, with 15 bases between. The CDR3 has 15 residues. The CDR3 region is CASSQALPGDDEQFF. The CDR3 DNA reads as TGTGCCAGCAGCCAAGCTTTGCCGGGAGACGATGAGCAGTTCTTC.